These 27 T cell receptor beta chains originate from one sample sequenced in a study of blood T cell repertoires in COVID-19. Clones were read by immunoSEQ multiplex PCR, and TCRdb kept only the in-frame ones, dropping some. Seen here are about 120,000 clones, around 91% observed once, and the top ten hold approximately 28%. Sequencing was done on a sample of peripheral blood. The origin of the receptors is a man in his sixties or seventies with active or convalescent COVID-19.

This chain joins TRBV5-1 and TRBJ1-1, with D tentatively TRBD1 (6 bases). The germline V and J ends were trimmed by 2 bases and 5 bases, with 7 bases remaining between them. This CDR3 has 12 residues. CDR1 is SGHRS, CDR2 YFSETQ, per germline. CDR3 in DNA: TGCGCCAGCAGCTTCCAGGGGACTGAAGCTTTCTTT. This gives the protein CASSFQGTEAFF.

CDR3 DNA sequence: TGTGCCAGCAGCTTGGATGGGACAGTCCTACGGGAGCAGTACTTC. It encodes CASSLDGTVLREQYF. J is TRBJ2-7 and V is TRBV5-4; 7 nucleotides agree with TRBD1. Germline V gives CDR1 SGHNT, CDR2 YYREEE (reference sequence). This CDR3 contains 15 residues. The trim removed 0 bases at V and 7 bases at J, leaving 10 bases unmatched.

The CDR3, as DNA: TGTGCCACCAGCAGAGAAACTCCCTCCCTCACGATCAGGCATGAAAAACTGTTTTTT. Translation gives CATSRETPSLTIRHEKLFF. The V gene is TRBV15, the J gene TRBJ1-4; D gene ambiguous. Per germline, CDR1 LNHNV and CDR2 YYDKDF (reference sequence). The ends were cut back, 0 bases at V and 6 bases at J, with 23 bases in the middle. The CDR3 runs 19 residues.

The chain is built from TRBV19 and TRBJ2-7; 10 bases fit TRBD2. The CDR3 has 16 amino acids. Germline V gives CDR1 LNHDA, CDR2 SQIVND (reference sequence). V lost 5 bases to trimming and J lost 3 bases; unmatched junction nucleotides: 10. The CDR3 coding sequence is TGTGCCAGTAGTTCGGGGGGACTAGCGCTACACTACGAGCAGTACTTC. Its translation is CASSSGGLALHYEQYF.

This rearrangement joins TRBV7-9 to TRBJ2-1, with 12 bases lining up with TRBD2. Germline values: CDR1 SEHNR, CDR2 FQNEAQ (reference sequence). This CDR3 contains 14 residues. With V trimmed by 2 bases and J by 9 bases, 2 bases remained unmatched. This CDR3 is CASSLLTSGSEQFF. CDR3 DNA sequence: TGTGCCAGCAGCTTATTGACTAGCGGGAGTGAGCAGTTCTTC.

The rearrangement links TRBV5-1 to TRBJ2-2, with 7 bases fitting TRBD2. The germline CDR1 and CDR2 sequences are SGHRS and YFSETQ. The V gene end was trimmed by 1 base and the J gene end by 4 bases; junction bases not matched to a gene: 10. This CDR3 comprises 17 residues. The CDR3 DNA is TGCGCCAGCAGCTTGAACCAAGCGGGAAGGGCCACCGGGGAGCTGTTTTTT. This gives the protein CASSLNQAGRATGELFF.

The chain links TRBV18 to TRBJ1-2, with a tentative D call TRBD1 (5 bases). The germline CDR1 and CDR2 sequences are KGHSH and LQKENI. Trimming pared 6 bases from V and 3 bases from J, leaving 8 bases between. The CDR3 spans 12 residues. The CDR3 DNA follows: TGTGCCAGCTCCGGGGGGGACTATGGCTACACCTTC. As protein: CASSGGDYGYTF.

The chain combines TRBV20-1 with TRBJ2-5, with D possibly TRBD2 on 6 matching bases. There are 14 residues in the CDR3. CDR1 is DFQATT and CDR2 is SNEGSKA in the germline V gene (reference sequence). V gave up 3 bases and J gave up 5 bases, with 16 bases separating them. The DNA for the CDR3 is TGCAGTGCTAGTTTGTTATCTGGGGGGGAGACCCAGTACTTC. Amino acids: CSASLLSGGETQYF.

For this clone: A junction boundary mismatches the germline segment, possibly from a read error. This chain connects TRBV7-7 to TRBJ2-1; 10 bases are a match to TRBD2. The CDR3 is 15 residues long. The V gene's germline CDR1 is SSHAT and CDR2 FNYEAQ (reference sequence). CDR3 residues: CASSPQLAGDPPQFF. CDR3 DNA: TGTGCTAGCAGCCCGCAGCTAGCGGGAGATCCACCTCAGTTCTTC. The complete variable domain, with remaining parts taken from reference TRBV7-7 and TRBJ2-1, reads GAGVSQSPRYKVTKRGQDVTLRCDPISSHATLYWYQQALGQGPEFLTYFNYEAQPDKSGLPSDRFSAERPEGSISTLTIQRTEQRDSAMYRCASSPQLAGDPPQFFGPGTRLTVL.

This clone was detected only a few times. Other DNA sequences from this sample encode an identical CDR3 as well. The rearrangement uses TRBV12-3 or TRBV12-4 and TRBJ1-5, with D unclear. This CDR3 has 12 residues. Trimming removed 3 bases at V and 6 bases at J, with 6 bases between. The CDR3 coding sequence is TGTGCCAGCAGTTTTCGGGGTCAGCCCCAGCATTTT. This gives the protein CASSFRGQPQHF.

V and J are TRBV5-1 and TRBJ2-3; TRBD1 agrees at 8 bases. CDR1 is SGHRS, CDR2 YFSETQ, per germline. The CDR3 runs to 14 residues. V gave up 3 bases and J gave up 1 base; unmatched junction bases: 1. The CDR3 DNA sequence: TGCGCCAGCAGCTGGGGACAGGGCACAGATACGCAGTATTTT. It translates to CASSWGQGTDTQYF. Based on the CDR3 plus reference TRBV5-1 and TRBJ2-3, the full variable domain is KAGVTQTPRYLIKTRGQQVTLSCSPISGHRSVSWYQQTPGQGLQFLFEYFSETQRNKGNFPGRFSGRQFSNSRSEMNVSTLELGDSALYLCASSWGQGTDTQYFGPGTRLTVL.

The count of this clone is one. This chain uses TRBV7-9 with TRBJ1-1; a possible D gene is TRBD1 (5 bases). This CDR3 contains 15 residues. V was pared by 3 bases and J by 1 base, with 12 bases between. Per germline, CDR1 SEHNR and CDR2 FQNEAQ (reference sequence). Written as DNA, the CDR3 is TGTGCCAGCAGCTTTACTATAGGGGAGAACACTGAAGCTTTCTTT. The encoded protein is CASSFTIGENTEAFF.

CDR3 protein: CASSISRQDQPQHF. DNA for the CDR3: TGTGCCAGTAGTATCTCCCGACAGGATCAGCCCCAGCATTTT. The rearrangement links TRBV19 to TRBJ1-5; D might be TRBD1 (6 bases). Trimming shortened V by 3 bases and J by 5 bases, and 11 bases separated the two germline ends. Germline V gene sequence: CDR1 LNHDA, CDR2 SQIVND (reference sequence). The CDR3 consists of 14 residues.

This sequence joins TRBV10-3 and TRBJ2-3; 11 bases align to TRBD2. This CDR3 has 16 amino acids. V trimming: 0 bases; J trimming: 1 base; junction bases outside the gene matches: 0. From germline, CDR1 is ENHRY and CDR2 SYGVKD. DNA for the CDR3: TGTGCCATCAGTGAGTCGGGACTAGCGGGCACAGATACGCAGTATTTT. It yields the protein CAISESGLAGTDTQYF.

The chain combines TRBV6-5 with TRBJ2-1; no clear D. This CDR3 is built from 11 residues. Germline V gene lookup returns CDR1 MNHEY and CDR2 SVGAGI. Trimming took off 2 bases at V and 9 bases at J, with 5 bases between the two ends. The CDR3 DNA reads TGTGCCAGCAGTTACCGCGCTGAGCAGTTCTTC. Translation gives CASSYRAEQFF.

This chain joins TRBV7-2 and TRBJ2-1, with a tentative D call TRBD2 (5 bases). Trimming stripped 5 bases from V and 6 bases from J, with 17 bases between. CDR3 length equals 15 residues. Germline lookup yields CDR1 SGHTA and CDR2 FQGNSA. CDR3 sequence reads: CASSEAVMSSNEQFF. CDR3 DNA: TGTGCCAGCAGCGAAGCGGTAATGAGTTCCAATGAGCAGTTCTTC. The entire variable domain, with the rest obtained from reference TRBV7-2 and TRBJ2-1, is as follows: GAGVSQSPSNKVTEKGKDVELRCDPISGHTALYWYRQSLGQGLEFLIYFQGNSAPDKSGLPSDRFSAERTGGSVSTLTIQRTQQEDSAVYLCASSEAVMSSNEQFFGPGTRLTVL.

The chain couples TRBV6-5 to TRBJ2-7; TRBD2 matches 9 bases. V gave up 5 bases and J gave up 0 bases; unmatched junction bases: 5. Germline assignment: CDR1 MNHEY and CDR2 SVGAGI. CDR3 size: 15 residues. CDR3 loop: CASSRTSVNSYEQYF. The CDR3 nucleotides read TGTGCCAGCAGTCGGACTAGCGTAAACTCCTACGAGCAGTACTTC.

In the case of this clone: The sample carries other DNA sequences with the same CDR3. J is TRBJ2-7 and V is TRBV19, with 11 bases identical to TRBD2. Per the germline V gene, CDR1 is LNHDA and CDR2 is SQIVND (reference sequence). V lost 3 bases and J lost 2; bases outside the gene matches: 3. The CDR3 spans 15 residues. The CDR3 region is CASSIGTSGTYEQYF. The CDR3 nucleotides read TGTGCCAGTAGTATTGGGACTAGCGGTACCTACGAGCAGTACTTC.

V gene TRBV10-3 combines with J gene TRBJ1-2; 7 bases align to TRBD1. Trimming took 7 bases from V and 0 from J; bases not matched to a gene: 8. The CDR3 extends over 15 amino acids. CDR1 ENHRY and CDR2 SYGVKD come from the germline V gene. The CDR3, as DNA: TGTGCCATCACTCCAGGGGGAAATACTAACTATGGCTACACCTTC. Protein sequence: CAITPGGNTNYGYTF.

The chain employs TRBV19 and TRBJ2-2, with D perhaps matching TRBD1 (6 bases). The CDR3 sequence is 14 residues long. Germline CDR1 and CDR2: LNHDA and SQIVND (reference sequence). The V gene lost 7 bases and the J gene lost 7 bases, with 16 bases spanning the gap. CDR3: CASINRELSGELFF. CDR3 nucleotide sequence: TGTGCCAGTATCAACAGGGAATTGAGCGGGGAGCTGTTTTTT.

This clone came up once. The genes are TRBV18 and TRBJ2-6, with 7 bases matching TRBD1. The CDR3 length is 18 residues. Trimming cost V 2 bases and J 2 bases; bases outside gene matches: 9. The V gene's germline CDR1 is KGHSH and CDR2 LQKENI. In nucleotides, the CDR3 is TGTGCCAGCTCACCAGGTTATAGGGGGCAAGCTGGGGCCAACGTCCTGACTTTC. Amino acid sequence: CASSPGYRGQAGANVLTF.

This chain links TRBV7-2 with TRBJ1-4, with D unresolved. Trimming stripped 5 bases from V and 0 bases from J, with 13 bases between. This CDR3 is built from 16 residues. CDR1 and CDR2 (germline): SGHTA, FQGNSA. The CDR3, as DNA: TGTGCCAGCAGCCGGGTGACTGGTACAACTAATGAAAAACTGTTTTTT. Encoded protein: CASSRVTGTTNEKLFF.

V and J are TRBV10-1 and TRBJ2-5; 10 nucleotides line up with TRBD1. The CDR3 has 15 residues. CDR1 is WNHNN and CDR2 is SYGVQD in the germline V gene (reference sequence). V was clipped by 3 bases and J by 4 bases; unmatched bases: 5. The CDR3 region is CASSEGQGGRETQYF. CDR3 DNA: TGCGCCAGCAGTGAAGGACAGGGGGGGAGAGAGACCCAGTACTTC.

The chain carries TRBV4-1 and TRBJ1-2; 7 positions match TRBD1. Germline lookup yields CDR1 MGHRA and CDR2 YSYEKL. The CDR3 covers 15 residues. Losses at the gene ends were 4 bases for V and 7 bases for J; bases not matched to a gene: 12. The CDR3 DNA sequence: TGCGCCAGCAGCCCTGGACAGGACCCCATGGGTGGCTACACCTTC. Its translation is CASSPGQDPMGGYTF.

The chain recombines TRBV14 with TRBJ2-1; 9 bases line up with TRBD2. The CDR3 length is 14 residues. Germline V gene sequence: CDR1 SGHDN, CDR2 FVKESK. The junction had 1 base not matched to a gene; V was cut back by 2 bases and J by 5 bases. In nucleotides, the CDR3 is TGTGCCAGCAGCCAACCTAGCGGGAACAATGAGCAGTTCTTC. Its translation: CASSQPSGNNEQFF.

V gene TRBV19 combines with J gene TRBJ2-6; D may be TRBD1 (5 bases). The CDR3 runs 15 residues. Germline V CDR1 and CDR2: LNHDA, SQIVND (reference sequence). V shed 10 bases and J shed 2 bases, with 15 bases lying between them. The CDR3 reads CATQNQGTGANVLTF. The CDR3 DNA is TGTGCCACACAAAACCAGGGTACTGGGGCCAACGTCCTGACTTTC. Variable domain in full (rest from reference TRBV19 and TRBJ2-6): DGGITQSPKYLFRKEGQNVTLSCEQNLNHDAMYWYRQDPGQGLRLIYYSQIVNDFQKGDIAEGYSVSREKKESFPLTVTSAQKNPTAFYLCATQNQGTGANVLTFGAGSRLTVL.

V gene TRBV6-5 combines with J gene TRBJ2-5; 7 bases map to TRBD1. The germline gives CDR1 MNHEY, CDR2 SVGAGI. The CDR3 covers 14 residues. Trimming took 7 bases from V and 1 from J; bases not matched to a gene: 6. In DNA form, the CDR3 reads TGTGCCAGCACCCAACAGGGGCCCCAAGAGACCCAGTACTTC. As protein: CASTQQGPQETQYF.